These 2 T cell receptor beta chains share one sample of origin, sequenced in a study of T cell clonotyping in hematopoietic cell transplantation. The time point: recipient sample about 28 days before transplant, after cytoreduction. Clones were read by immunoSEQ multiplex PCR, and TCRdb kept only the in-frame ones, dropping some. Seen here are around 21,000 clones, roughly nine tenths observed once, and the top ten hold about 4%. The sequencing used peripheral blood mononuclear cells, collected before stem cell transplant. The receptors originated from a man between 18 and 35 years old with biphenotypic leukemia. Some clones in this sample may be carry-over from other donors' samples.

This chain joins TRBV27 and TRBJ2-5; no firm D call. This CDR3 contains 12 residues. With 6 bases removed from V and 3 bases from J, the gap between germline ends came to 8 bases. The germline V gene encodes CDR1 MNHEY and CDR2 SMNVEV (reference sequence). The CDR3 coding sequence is TGTGCCAGCAGGGGAATGGAAGAGACCCAGTACTTC. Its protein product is CASRGMEETQYF.

The chain's CDR3 is CASSLPRRNTGELFF. The CDR3 nucleotides read TGTGCCAGCAGCCTCCCACGGAGGAACACCGGGGAGCTGTTTTTT. The chain combines TRBV7-2 with TRBJ2-2; no definite D call. V lost 5 bases to trimming and J lost 1 base, with 11 bases between them. The CDR3 is made up of 15 amino acids. Germline V gives CDR1 SGHTA, CDR2 FQGNSA.